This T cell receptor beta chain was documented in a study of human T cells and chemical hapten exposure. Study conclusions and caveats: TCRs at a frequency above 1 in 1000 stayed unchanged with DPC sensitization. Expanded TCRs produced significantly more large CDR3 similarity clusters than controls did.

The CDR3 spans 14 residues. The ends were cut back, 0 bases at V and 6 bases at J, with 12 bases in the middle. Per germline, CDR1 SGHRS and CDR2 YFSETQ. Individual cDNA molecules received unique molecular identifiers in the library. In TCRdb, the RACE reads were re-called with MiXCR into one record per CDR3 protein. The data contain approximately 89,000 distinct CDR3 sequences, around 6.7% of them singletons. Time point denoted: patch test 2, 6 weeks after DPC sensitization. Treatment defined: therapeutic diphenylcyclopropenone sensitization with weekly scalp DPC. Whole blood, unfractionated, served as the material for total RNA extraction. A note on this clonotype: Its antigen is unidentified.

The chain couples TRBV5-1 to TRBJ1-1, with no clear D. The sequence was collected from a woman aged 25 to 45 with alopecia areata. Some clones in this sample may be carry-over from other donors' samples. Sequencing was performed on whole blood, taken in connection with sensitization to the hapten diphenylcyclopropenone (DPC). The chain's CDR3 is CASSLGAGVAEAFF. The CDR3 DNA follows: TGCGCCAGCAGCTTGGGGGCCGGGGTTGCTGAAGCTTTCTTT.